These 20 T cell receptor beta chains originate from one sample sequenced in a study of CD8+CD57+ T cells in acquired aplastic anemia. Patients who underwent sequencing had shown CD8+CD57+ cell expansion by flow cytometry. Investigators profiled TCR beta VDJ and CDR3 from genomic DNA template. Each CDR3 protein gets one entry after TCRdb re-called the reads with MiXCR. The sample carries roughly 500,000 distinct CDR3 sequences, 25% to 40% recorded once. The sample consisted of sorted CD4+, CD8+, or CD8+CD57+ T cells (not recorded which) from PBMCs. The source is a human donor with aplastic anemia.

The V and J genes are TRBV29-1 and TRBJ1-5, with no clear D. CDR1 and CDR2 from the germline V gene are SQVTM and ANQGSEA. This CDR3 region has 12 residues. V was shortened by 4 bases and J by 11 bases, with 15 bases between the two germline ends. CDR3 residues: CSVVRQAETQHF. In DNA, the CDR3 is TGCAGCGTTGTAAGGCAGGCAGAGACCCAGCATTTT.

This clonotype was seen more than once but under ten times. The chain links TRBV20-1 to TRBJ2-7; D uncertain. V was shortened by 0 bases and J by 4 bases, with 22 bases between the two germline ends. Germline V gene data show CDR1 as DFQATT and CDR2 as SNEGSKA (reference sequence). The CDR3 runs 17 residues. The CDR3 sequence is CSARDLQASPINYEQYF. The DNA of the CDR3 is TGCAGTGCTAGAGATCTGCAAGCTTCGCCTATAAATTACGAGCAGTACTTC.

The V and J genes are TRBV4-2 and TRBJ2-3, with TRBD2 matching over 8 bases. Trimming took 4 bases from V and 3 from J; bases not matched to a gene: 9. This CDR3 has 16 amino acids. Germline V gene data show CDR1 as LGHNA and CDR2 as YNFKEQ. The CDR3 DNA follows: TGTGCCAGCAGCCCAACTAGCGGCCATCAGACAGATACGCAGTATTTT. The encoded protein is CASSPTSGHQTDTQYF.

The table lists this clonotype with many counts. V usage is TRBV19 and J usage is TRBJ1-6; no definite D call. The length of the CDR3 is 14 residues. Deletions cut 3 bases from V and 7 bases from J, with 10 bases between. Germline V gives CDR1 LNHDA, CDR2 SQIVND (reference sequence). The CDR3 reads CASSISEWNSPLHF. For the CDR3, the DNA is TGTGCCAGTAGTATTTCGGAGTGGAATTCACCCCTCCACTTT.

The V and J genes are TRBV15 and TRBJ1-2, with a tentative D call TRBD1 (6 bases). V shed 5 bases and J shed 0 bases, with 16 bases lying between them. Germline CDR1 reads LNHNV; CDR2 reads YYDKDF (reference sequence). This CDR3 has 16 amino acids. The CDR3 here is CATSGRRDTANYGYTF. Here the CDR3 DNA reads TGTGCCACCAGCGGAAGACGGGACACAGCTAACTATGGCTACACCTTC. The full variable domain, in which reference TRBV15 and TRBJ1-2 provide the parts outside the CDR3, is DAMVIQNPRYQVTQFGKPVTLSCSQTLNHNVMYWYQQKSSQAPKLLFHYYDKDFNNEADTPDNFQSRRPNTSFCFLDIRSPGLGDTAMYLCATSGRRDTANYGYTFGSGTRLTVV.

Written as DNA, the CDR3 is TGTGCCATCAGTTACTGGGAGACTCCAGATACGCAGTATTTT. Residues: CAISYWETPDTQYF. The chain is built from TRBV10-3 and TRBJ2-3, with D possibly being TRBD2 (5 bases). CDR3 length: 14 amino acids. V lost 5 bases, J lost 4 bases, and 13 bases lay in between. Per germline, CDR1 ENHRY and CDR2 SYGVKD.

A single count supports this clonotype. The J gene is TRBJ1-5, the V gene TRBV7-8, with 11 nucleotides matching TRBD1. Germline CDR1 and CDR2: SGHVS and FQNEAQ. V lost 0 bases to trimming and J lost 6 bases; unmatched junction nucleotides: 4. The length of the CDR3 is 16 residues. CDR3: CASSLAGTGGVQPQHF. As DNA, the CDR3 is TGTGCCAGCAGCTTAGCAGGGACAGGGGGAGTTCAGCCCCAGCATTTT.

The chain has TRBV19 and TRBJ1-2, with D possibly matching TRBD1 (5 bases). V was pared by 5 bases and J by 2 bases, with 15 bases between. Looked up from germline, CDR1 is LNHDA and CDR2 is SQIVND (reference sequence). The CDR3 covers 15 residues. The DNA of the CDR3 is TGTGCCAGTAGTGGGGCAGCCTCATTAAACTATGGCTACACCTTC. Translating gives CASSGAASLNYGYTF.

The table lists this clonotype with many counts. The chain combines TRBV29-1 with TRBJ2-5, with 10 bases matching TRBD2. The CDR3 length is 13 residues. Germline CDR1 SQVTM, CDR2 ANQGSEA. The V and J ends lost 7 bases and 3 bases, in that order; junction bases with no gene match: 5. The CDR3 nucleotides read TGCAGCGGAAATAGCGGGGGGAAAGAGACCCAGTACTTC. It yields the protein CSGNSGGKETQYF.

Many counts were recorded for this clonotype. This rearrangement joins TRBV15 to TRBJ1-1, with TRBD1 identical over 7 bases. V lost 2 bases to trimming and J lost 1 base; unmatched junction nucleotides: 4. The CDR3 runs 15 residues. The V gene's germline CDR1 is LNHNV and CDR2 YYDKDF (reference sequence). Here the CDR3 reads CATSRQGVGNTEAFF. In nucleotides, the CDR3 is TGTGCCACCAGCAGACAGGGGGTCGGGAACACTGAAGCTTTCTTT.

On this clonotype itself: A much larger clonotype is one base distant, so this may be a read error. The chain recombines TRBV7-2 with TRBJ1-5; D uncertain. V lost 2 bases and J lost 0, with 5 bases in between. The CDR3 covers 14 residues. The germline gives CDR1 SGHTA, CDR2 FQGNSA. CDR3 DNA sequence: TGTGCCAGCAGCTTATCCAGTAGCAATCAGCCCCAGCATTTT. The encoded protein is CASSLSSSNQPQHF.

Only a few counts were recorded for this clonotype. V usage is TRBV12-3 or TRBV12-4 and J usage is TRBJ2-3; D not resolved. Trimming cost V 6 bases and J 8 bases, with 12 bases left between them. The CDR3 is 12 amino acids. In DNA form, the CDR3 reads TGTGCCAGCAGCCTGGCGAGTGTTACGCAGTATTTT. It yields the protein CASSLASVTQYF.

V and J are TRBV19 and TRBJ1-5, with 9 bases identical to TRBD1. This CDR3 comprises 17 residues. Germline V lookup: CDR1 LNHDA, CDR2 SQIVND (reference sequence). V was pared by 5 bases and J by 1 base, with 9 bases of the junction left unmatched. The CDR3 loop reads CASSSGTGIFSNQPQHF. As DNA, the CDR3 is TGTGCCAGTAGTTCCGGGACAGGGATATTCAGCAATCAGCCCCAGCATTTT.

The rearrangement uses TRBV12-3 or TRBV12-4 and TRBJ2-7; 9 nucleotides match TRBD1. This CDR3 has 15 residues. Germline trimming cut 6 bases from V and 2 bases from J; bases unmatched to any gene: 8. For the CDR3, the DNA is TGTGCCAGCAGAAGAGGGACAGGGAACGCCTACGAGCAGTACTTC. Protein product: CASRRGTGNAYEQYF.

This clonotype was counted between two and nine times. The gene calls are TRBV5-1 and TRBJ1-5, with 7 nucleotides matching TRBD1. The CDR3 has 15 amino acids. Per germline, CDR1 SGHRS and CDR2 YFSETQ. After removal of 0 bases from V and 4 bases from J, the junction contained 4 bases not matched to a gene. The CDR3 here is CASSLDGTDNQPQHF. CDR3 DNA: TGCGCCAGCAGCTTGGATGGGACAGATAATCAGCCCCAGCATTTT.

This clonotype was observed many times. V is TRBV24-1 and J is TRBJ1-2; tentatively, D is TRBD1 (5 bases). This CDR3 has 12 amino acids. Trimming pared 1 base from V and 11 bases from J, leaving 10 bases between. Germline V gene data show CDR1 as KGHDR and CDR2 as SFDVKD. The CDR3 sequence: CATSDFTGVYTF. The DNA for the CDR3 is TGTGCCACCAGTGATTTCACGGGGGTATACACCTTC.

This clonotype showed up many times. The CDR3: CASSLGLAEAFF. The CDR3 DNA is TGTGCCAGCAGCTTAGGCCTAGCTGAAGCTTTCTTT. J is TRBJ1-1 and V is TRBV7-8; D is unresolved. CDR3 length: 12 amino acids. Between the trimmed V and J ends, which lost 1 base and 6 bases, there was a span of 6 bases. From germline, CDR1 is SGHVS and CDR2 FQNEAQ.

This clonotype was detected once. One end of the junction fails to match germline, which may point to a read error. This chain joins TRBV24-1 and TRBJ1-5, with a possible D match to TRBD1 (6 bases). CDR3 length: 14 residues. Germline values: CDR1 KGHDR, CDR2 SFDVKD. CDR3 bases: TGTGCCGCCAGCGAAAACAGGGTAGGTCAGCCCCAGCATTTT. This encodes CAASENRVGQPQHF.

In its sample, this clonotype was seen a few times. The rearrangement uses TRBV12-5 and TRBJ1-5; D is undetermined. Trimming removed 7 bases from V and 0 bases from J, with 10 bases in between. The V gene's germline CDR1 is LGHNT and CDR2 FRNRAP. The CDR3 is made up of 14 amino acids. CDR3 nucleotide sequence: TGTGCTAGTGCCCGGGGAGATAGCAATCAGCCCCAGCATTTT. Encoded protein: CASARGDSNQPQHF.

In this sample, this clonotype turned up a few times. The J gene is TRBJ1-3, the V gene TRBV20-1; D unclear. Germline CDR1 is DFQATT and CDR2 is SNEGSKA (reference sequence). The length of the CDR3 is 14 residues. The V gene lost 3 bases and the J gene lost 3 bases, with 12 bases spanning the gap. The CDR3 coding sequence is TGCAGTGCTAGTATGGGAATGGGTGGAAACACCATATATTTT. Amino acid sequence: CSASMGMGGNTIYF.